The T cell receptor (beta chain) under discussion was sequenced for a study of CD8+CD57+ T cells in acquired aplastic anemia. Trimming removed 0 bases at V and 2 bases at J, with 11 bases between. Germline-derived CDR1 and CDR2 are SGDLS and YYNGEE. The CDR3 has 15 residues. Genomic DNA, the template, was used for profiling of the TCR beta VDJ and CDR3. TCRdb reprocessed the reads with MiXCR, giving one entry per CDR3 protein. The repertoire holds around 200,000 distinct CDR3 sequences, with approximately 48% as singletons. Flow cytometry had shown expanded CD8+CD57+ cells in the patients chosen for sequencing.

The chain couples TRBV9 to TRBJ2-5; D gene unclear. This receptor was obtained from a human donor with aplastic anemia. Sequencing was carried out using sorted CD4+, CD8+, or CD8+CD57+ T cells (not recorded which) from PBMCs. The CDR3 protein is CASSVGDFMQETQYF. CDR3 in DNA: TGTGCCAGCAGCGTAGGAGACTTTATGCAAGAGACCCAGTACTTC.